This T cell receptor (beta chain) originates from a study of cytomegalovirus exposure and HLA in healthy donors. Study overall: Most donors, roughly 82% of over 300 genotyped, fell in the Caucasian-associated ancestry cluster.

Study observations and caveats: TCR beta chain V- and J-gene trimming was linked, in a later analysis, to a missense variant in DCLRE1C.

The study ran its PCR with 60 Vbeta and 13 Jbeta primers. Assay used: immunoSEQ multiplex PCR; TCRdb lists only in-frame clones, some missing. Found here are 100,000 or so clones, 80% of them singletons; the top ten hold 2% to 2.5%. Worth noting for this clone: Its target is not known.

Trimming removed 4 bases at V and 6 bases at J, with 15 bases between. The CDR3 has 14 amino acids. The germline V gene has CDR1 MNHNS and CDR2 SASEGT. The material sequenced was PBMCs. This receptor was obtained from a man between 18 and 35 years old in good health and CMV-seronegative. The J gene is TRBJ1-2, the V gene TRBV6-1; D possibly corresponds to TRBD1 (5 bases). The DNA of the CDR3 is TGTGCCAGCAGTGGGGGGGGGAAGCCCGATGGCTACACCTTC. Residues: CASSGGGKPDGYTF.